The TCR beta chain under discussion was sequenced for a study of blood T cells in healthy people across ages. Study observations and caveats: In older individuals, TCR beta diversity per million T cells was lower, falling roughly linearly with age.

The CDR3 totals 20 residues, both ends included. A note on this clonotype: Its antigen is not identified. The DNA is omitted, as the CDR3 cannot be located on it reliably, and the CDR3 follows TCRdb's listing.

Using a J-beta primer mix together with a sample-barcoded 5' primer, a second PCR was run for roughly 7 to 12 cycles. Tags on each cDNA molecule came from a template-switch adaptor with 12 random nucleotides. TCRdb used MiXCR to reprocess the 5' RACE reads, holding one entry per CDR3 protein. The sample carries around 1,500,000 distinct CDR3 sequences, 42% recorded once. The rearrangement links TRBV7-5 to TRBJ1-4. TRBV7-5 is shown as a pseudogene. This TCR was recovered from a woman aged 18-29 years in good health. Sample: blood. CDR3 region: CISVPEAYQGQGPTNEKLFF.